This T cell receptor (beta chain) was captured by sequencing in a study of cytomegalovirus exposure and HLA in healthy donors (TCRdb year 2017). Turning to the overall study: An earlier analysis of some 600 of the donors reported approximately 280 Gb of sequence data and 95 million to 120 million unique TCR beta sequences obtained from 150 million to 200 million T cells. Approximately 310 gigabases of sequencing data and approximately 84 million unique TCR sequences were included in an early release covering roughly 600 HLA-typed donors. The genetic ancestry cluster associated with self-reported Caucasian donors included roughly four fifths of the approximately 430 genotyped donors. The study aimed to test whether signatures of past pathogen exposure could be identified by cataloging public T cell receptors. The T cell repertoires of 666 subjects were profiled by immunosequencing and related to cytomegalovirus serostatus. In addition to the first cohort of 666 subjects, a separate validation cohort of 120 different subjects was used. To predict cytomegalovirus infection status, the study combined high-throughput TCR immunosequencing, statistical association of individual TCRs with disease status, and machine learning. A later analysis re-analyzed previously published TCR beta repertoires from 666 donors and added high-resolution HLA genotyping to study TCR occurrence patterns. Rather than drawing on any new phenotypic data, the later analysis identified candidate immune exposures from TCR beta sequences and the way those sequences occurred across donors. In an earlier analysis of roughly 600 of the donors, high-throughput TCR beta sequencing was used to judge whether each TCR beta V gene segment behaved as functional or pseudogenic. Alongside the repertoire data, information on donor age, sex, ethnicity and CMV serostatus was compiled. Genome-wide SNP genotypes for about 60% of the roughly 700 donors were used in a later genetic analysis, which treated that subset as a discovery cohort. All discovery cohort repertoires had been generated on a single sequencing platform. HLA typing covered class I and class II loci at four-digit resolution. Typing coverage varied by locus: roughly 629-630 donors for A, B, C, DRB1 and DQB1; approximately 520 for DQA1; approximately 610 for DPA1; approximately 450 for DPB1. About 5 DR-DQ haplotypes were handled as single units for association and clustering, since linkage in the cohort was strong. Across under 500 genotyped donors of the cohort, an average of approximately 240,000 unique TCR beta nucleotide sequences per donor were sequenced, and approximately 17% of those sequences were non-productive. General study outcomes and caveats: Some IMGT-functional V segments, including TRBV6-2 and TRBV6-3, could not be distinguished by the 87-base-pair reads and were therefore excluded. An association between a missense DCLRE1C variant and V-gene and J-gene trimming of TCR beta chains was found in a later genetic analysis and replicated in an independent cohort. In the study, approximately 160 TCR beta chains were listed as associated with cytomegalovirus. Presence/absence analyses assumed roughly uniform sequencing depth across donors, an assumption that may not hold. Linkage disequilibrium might explain the correlated functional status among segregating V segments, but an unknown experimental factor could not be ruled out. A group of highly shared sequence variants was considered likely to be a technical artifact of the sequencing pipeline. A further reported finding was that TCR beta sequences accurately predicted the HLA-A and HLA-B alleles for most subjects in the first cohort. A later genetic analysis reported fewer N-insertions in productive TCRs among donors in an Asian-associated ancestry cluster than the roughly 650-donor mean. It was suggested by the authors that the approach could potentially be generalized to other disease states and immunological phenotypes. Broadly in line with IMGT annotations, most TCR beta V segments showed up in productive rearrangements about 87% or about 30% of the time in an earlier analysis of several hundred of the donors. Because counts were too low, under 20 rarely observed V segments, including chromosome 9 orphons, were left out of the earlier analysis of some 600 of the donors. According to a later analysis, parvovirus B19, influenza, CMV and Epstein-Barr virus appeared linked to several top co-occurrence clusters. Most TCR sequences were seen in very few donors, while some public TCRs were found in many individuals. For the cohort, immune exposure information was limited to CMV serostatus. According to a later analysis, most CMV-associated TCR beta chains appeared to be HLA-restricted, and the HLA associations seemed to be driven largely by CMV exposure. Assigning TCR associations to individual alleles was difficult when HLA alleles, especially DR and DQ, strongly co-occurred. Compared with equally common non-associated chains, HLA-associated TCR beta chains in a later analysis were more clonally expanded and had lower generation probabilities. In vitro tests confirmed that a few of the cytomegalovirus-associated TCR beta chains recognize cytomegalovirus antigens. In a later analysis, TCR association rates were found to vary across HLA loci, with the most associated TCRs seen for DRB1 alleles and the fewest for HLA-C alleles. In both the original and validation cohorts, the classifier was reported to diagnose cytomegalovirus status with high specificity and sensitivity. Because some donors lacked HLA typing at each locus, the association tests relied only on the typed subset. At a false discovery rate of 0.05, a later analysis linked under 20,000 TCR beta sequences to specific HLA alleles. This cohort had only TCR beta chains sequenced, and the lack of alpha or paired-chain data limited which features could be detected.

The cohort consisted of some 670 healthy bone marrow donors. At the time of sampling, every cohort member was nominally healthy, though immune exposures that went unrecorded were likely present. The donor was CMV seronegative and belonged to the group of 350 or so seronegative cohort members. A peripheral blood sample was collected from each donor, and TCR beta sequencing was performed on peripheral blood mononuclear cells. The Qiagen DNeasy Blood Extraction Kit was used to extract genomic DNA from the blood cell samples. There are 14 amino acids in the CDR3, from cysteine to phenylalanine inclusive. Only the CDR3 region is kept as DNA, spanning 42 bases read in frame from base 1. V is clipped by 7 bases and J by 4 bases, and the sequence between their germline boundaries is 13 bases long. CDR1 SEHNR and CDR2 FQNEAQ were looked up in the germline V gene (reference sequence). Concerning this clone: It lacks a known antigen. The sample holds no much larger clone one base away, and base qualities are not on file.

Receptors were amplified or captured by the immunoSEQ multiplex PCR assay. For the multiplex PCR, a mixture combining 60 forward primers for TCR Vbeta segments and 13 reverse primers for TCR Jbeta segments was used. The CDR3 region of rearranged TCR beta genes was amplified from genomic DNA by a multiplex PCR assay. The Illumina HiSeq System was used to sequence the amplified TCR beta libraries as 87-base-pair reads. The study's processing was this. Across the 666 repertoires, a later analysis counted about 81 million unique TCR beta chains, about 10 million of which were shared by at least two donors. To remove PCR and sequencing errors, raw reads were error-corrected and collapsed into unique sequences using a nearest-neighbor algorithm that merged closely related sequences. V, D and J gene segments were assigned by aligning CDR3 sequences to IMGT reference sequences. For a sequence to be retained, a match of at least six nucleotides was required to both a V gene segment and a J gene segment. A rearrangement counted as productive if the CDR3 had no stop codons and remained in frame with V and J, and every other rearrangement counted as non-productive. Following IMGT convention, CDR3 was defined as the stretch from the second conserved V-encoded cysteine to the conserved J-encoded phenylalanine. The earlier analysis of roughly 590 of the donors excluded any sequence lacking an unambiguous match to a single V gene segment. In an earlier analysis of some 590 of the donors, a V segment was called functional when productive rearrangements were above 56.7%, and segregating when the standard deviation between donors exceeded 5%. A statistical classification framework was built for diagnosing cytomegalovirus status from the catalog of TCR beta chain sequences. In a later analysis, V and J genes were assigned by comparing TCR nucleotide sequences against IMGT/GENE-DB human TR gene sequences. The TCRdist pipeline was used in a later analysis to assign CDR3 sequences and most-parsimonious VDJ recombination scenarios. In a later analysis, each TCR beta chain was defined by its CDR3 amino acid sequence together with its V-gene family, and reads lacking a unique V-gene family were excluded. As a way to deal with suspected cross-contamination and a sequencing artifact, a later analysis dropped 450 to 700 nucleotide sequences that were highly shared and had low generation probability. A later analysis calculated a clonal expansion index for each public chain from normalized within-repertoire ranks of inferred template counts. Generation probabilities in a later analysis came from a VDJ recombination model fitted to out-of-frame rearrangements, and those results were checked against IGoR. A later analysis scored TCR-TCR, TCR-HLA and TCR-CMV co-occurrence with hypergeometric tests, applying a repertoire-size bias correction to TCR pairs. To estimate false discovery rates, a later analysis permuted the HLA or CMV assignments 20 times. A later analysis grouped co-occurring TCRs with DBSCAN, adding TCRdist sequence similarity when clustering within HLA-allele-positive subsets. Co-occurrence clustering excluded repertoires with fewer than 30,000 or more than 120,000 public chains, plus five with anomalous nucleotide sharing. Imported from immuneACCESS, the table was reduced by TCRdb to in-frame sequences with V and J called. These copies leave out some clones; in studies compared against another copy, an unresolved V gene accounts for under half, and the cause of the remainder is not known. From that table come the V and J calls and clone size; the DNA was used to work out D and trimming. The sample table records about 98,000 clones; around 70% of these occur just once. Of the sample, about 2.5% falls within the top ten clones.

The sequence was collected from a man between 45 and 60 years old in good health and CMV-seronegative. Source material: PBMCs. The rearranged chain carries TRBV7-9 and TRBJ2-2, with no confident D gene call. CDR3 region: CASTQQSLTGELFF. The DNA sequence reads TGTGCCAGCACCCAACAGAGTCTCACCGGGGAGCTGTTTTTT.